The 20 T cell receptor beta chains below were found in one sample sequenced in a study of blood T cell repertoires in COVID-19. This table comes from immunoSEQ multiplex PCR, and its TCRdb copy is limited to in-frame clones, with some not included. The sample has roughly 260,000 clones, roughly 86% seen once; the top ten hold about 2.5%. Sequencing was performed on peripheral blood. These receptors were collected from a woman aged 45-59 years with acute or convalescent COVID-19.

V gene TRBV24-1 combines with J gene TRBJ1-5; 10 nucleotides align to TRBD1. CDR3 length: 16 residues. The germline CDR1 and CDR2 sequences are KGHDR and SFDVKD. J gave up 0 bases and V 3 bases, and 1 base lay outside the gene matches. DNA of the CDR3: TGTGCCACCAGTGATCGGGACAGGGGTAGCAATCAGCCCCAGCATTTT. The encoded protein is CATSDRDRGSNQPQHF.

This clone was recorded only once. The chain couples TRBV30 to TRBJ2-7; 11 nucleotides agree with TRBD1. The CDR3 covers 13 residues. The trim removed 4 bases at V and 12 bases at J, leaving 11 bases unmatched. Germline V gene data show CDR1 as GTSNPN and CDR2 as SVGIG (reference sequence). CDR3 coding DNA: TGTGCCTGGACCGGGACAGGGGGACCCCCGGGGTACTTC. Translation gives CAWTGTGGPPGYF.

This rearrangement joins TRBV23-1 to TRBJ1-1, with D unresolved. TRBV23-1 has ORF status, its function being uncertain. V was clipped by 0 bases and J by 1 base, with 12 bases between them. The CDR3 runs 16 residues. The CDR3, as DNA: TGCGCCAGCAGTCAATCTGGAGGGCACCCGAACACTGAAGCTTTCTTT. This translates into CASSQSGGHPNTEAFF.

This clone has just one count. CDR3 region: CAISTPSTDTQYF. The CDR3 nucleotides are TGTGCCATCAGCACACCCAGCACAGATACGCAGTATTTT. The gene calls are TRBV10-3 and TRBJ2-3; D remains unclear. The CDR3 is 13 residues long. V shed 6 bases and J shed 0 bases, with 7 bases lying between them. CDR1 and CDR2 from the germline V gene are ENHRY and SYGVKD.

A single count supports this clone. The chain links TRBV29-1 to TRBJ1-1; maybe TRBD1 (6 bases). V lost 4 bases and J lost 4, with 13 bases in between. CDR3 length: 13 residues. Germline V gene sequence: CDR1 SQVTM, CDR2 ANQGSEA. The chain's CDR3 is CSVVWGLGTEAFF. The CDR3 DNA follows: TGCAGCGTTGTATGGGGGCTGGGCACTGAAGCTTTCTTT.

J is TRBJ1-3 and V is TRBV5-1; D not resolved. The ends were cut back, 4 bases at V and 0 bases at J, with 11 bases in the middle. The germline V gene encodes CDR1 SGHRS and CDR2 YFSETQ. This CDR3 is built from 15 residues. DNA of the CDR3: TGCGCCAGCAGCCAACTAGCTAGCTCTGGAAACACCATATATTTT. Translation gives CASSQLASSGNTIYF.

The J gene is TRBJ2-2, the V gene TRBV7-9; TRBD1 agrees at 8 bases. Unmatched junction bases numbered 7, after V lost 5 bases and J lost 8 bases. This CDR3 has 14 residues. Germline CDR1 reads SEHNR; CDR2 reads FQNEAQ (reference sequence). The chain's CDR3 is CASSPRWTGGELFF. The CDR3 DNA is TGTGCCAGCAGCCCACGGTGGACAGGGGGGGAGCTGTTTTTT.

The genes are TRBV13 and TRBJ2-7; D remains unclear. Deletions cut 5 bases from V and 2 bases from J, with 19 bases between. The CDR3 has 16 residues. The germline gives CDR1 PRHDT, CDR2 FYEKMQ (reference sequence). DNA for the CDR3: TGTGCCAGCAGCCCAACCAGGAAGGCCGGCCCCTACGAGCAGTACTTC. As protein: CASSPTRKAGPYEQYF. The whole variable domain, filled in from reference TRBV13 and TRBJ2-7, reads AAGVIQSPRHLIKEKRETATLKCYPIPRHDTVYWYQQGPGQDPQFLISFYEKMQSDKGSIPDRFSAQQFSDYHSELNMSSLELGDSALYFCASSPTRKAGPYEQYFGPGTRLTVT.

This chain uses TRBV5-6 with TRBJ2-7; TRBD1 matches 9 bases. The germline CDR1 and CDR2 sequences are SGHDT and YYEEEE. The CDR3 contains 15 residues. The V gene end was trimmed by 2 bases and the J gene end by 4 bases; junction bases not matched to a gene: 7. The chain's CDR3 is CASSFLTGGLYEQYF. CDR3 bases: TGTGCCAGCAGCTTCCTAACAGGGGGCCTTTACGAGCAGTACTTC. The full variable domain, its missing parts supplied by reference TRBV5-6 and TRBJ2-7, is DAGVTQSPTHLIKTRGQQVTLRCSPKSGHDTVSWYQQALGQGPQFIFQYYEEEERQRGNFPDRFSGHQFPNYSSELNVNALLLGDSALYLCASSFLTGGLYEQYFGPGTRLTVT.

CDR3 residues: CASSYLAERITDTQYF. The CDR3 DNA reads as TGTGCCAGCAGTTACCTGGCGGAGAGAATCACAGATACGCAGTATTTT. The J gene is TRBJ2-3, the V gene TRBV6-6; unclear D gene. V lost 2 bases and J lost 2, with 14 bases in between. Germline lookup yields CDR1 MNHNY and CDR2 SVGAGI (reference sequence). The CDR3 is 16 amino acids.

Comments on this clone: Other DNA variants within this sample encode the same CDR3. The gene calls are TRBV7-3 and TRBJ2-1; 12 positions match TRBD2. Germline CDR1 SGHTA, CDR2 FQGTGA. The CDR3 is made up of 14 amino acids. V lost 2 bases and J lost 7; bases outside the gene matches: 0. The CDR3 DNA reads TGTGCCAGCAGCTTACTAGCGGGAGGGAATGAGCAGTTCTTC. This encodes CASSLLAGGNEQFF. Full variable domain (outside the CDR3, taken from reference TRBV7-3 and TRBJ2-1): GAGVSQTPSNKVTEKGKYVELRCDPISGHTALYWYRQSLGQGPEFLIYFQGTGAADDSGLPNDRFFAVRPEGSVSTLKIQRTERGDSAVYLCASSLLAGGNEQFFGPGTRLTVL.

The genes are TRBV4-1 and TRBJ2-3; no clear D. The germline V gene encodes CDR1 MGHRA and CDR2 YSYEKL. This CDR3 is 12 amino acids long. V was clipped by 1 base and J by 4 bases, with 3 bases between them. The CDR3: CASSQGPDTQYF. DNA of the CDR3: TGCGCCAGCAGCCAAGGGCCAGATACGCAGTATTTT.

The chain has TRBV5-6 and TRBJ1-2, with a tentative D call TRBD1 (5 bases). CDR1 and CDR2 from the germline V gene are SGHDT and YYEEEE. The V end lost 3 bases, the J end lost 3 bases, and 9 bases lay between the germline ends. The CDR3 loop spans 13 amino acids. DNA for the CDR3: TGTGCCAGCAGCTCCGGGACTGACTATGGCTACACCTTC. Amino acids: CASSSGTDYGYTF.

The chain carries TRBV28 and TRBJ2-1, with TRBD2 as a possible D gene (6 bases). V lost 0 bases, J lost 7 bases, and 10 bases lay in between. Germline V gene data show CDR1 as MDHEN and CDR2 as SYDVKM. This CDR3 contains 14 residues. CDR3 bases: TGTGCCAGCAGTTTATGGGGGACTGGGAATGAGCAGTTCTTC. The encoded protein is CASSLWGTGNEQFF. Variable domain in full (rest from reference TRBV28 and TRBJ2-1): DVKVTQSSRYLVKRTGEKVFLECVQDMDHENMFWYRQDPGLGLRLIYFSYDVKMKEKGDIPEGYSVSREKKERFSLILESASTNQTSMYLCASSLWGTGNEQFFGPGTRLTVL.

CDR3 DNA sequence: TGCGCCAGCAGCCACGTAGCGGGATCGGCAGATACGCAGTATTTT. It is translated as CASSHVAGSADTQYF. This chain connects TRBV4-1 to TRBJ2-3; 8 bases are a match to TRBD2. Looked up from germline, CDR1 is MGHRA and CDR2 is YSYEKL. CDR3 length: 15 amino acids. V lost 3 bases and J lost 4; bases outside the gene matches: 6.

The chain is built from TRBV15 and TRBJ2-3, with no clear D. V was trimmed by 0 bases and J by 1 base, leaving 14 bases between them. Germline V gene sequence: CDR1 LNHNV, CDR2 YYDKDF (reference sequence). The CDR3 runs 17 residues. The CDR3 protein is CATSRDSGSIGTDTQYF. In DNA form, the CDR3 reads TGTGCCACCAGCAGAGATAGTGGTTCGATCGGCACAGATACGCAGTATTTT.

CDR3 DNA sequence: TGTGCCAGCTCACCACCGAGGACAGGGTTCACCGGGGAGCTGTTTTTT. As protein: CASSPPRTGFTGELFF. The chain couples TRBV18 to TRBJ2-2; 8 nucleotides line up with TRBD1. Germline-derived CDR1 and CDR2 are KGHSH and LQKENI. V lost 0 bases and J lost 4; bases outside the gene matches: 4. This CDR3 comprises 16 residues. The full variable domain, with the rest looked up from reference TRBV18 and TRBJ2-2, is NAGVMQNPRHLVRRRGQEARLRCSPMKGHSHVYWYRQLPEEGLKFMVYLQKENIIDESGMPKERFSAEFPKEGPSILRIQQVVRGDSAAYFCASSPPRTGFTGELFFGEGSRLTVL.

The chain employs TRBV7-8 and TRBJ2-5, with 11 nucleotides matching TRBD2. Trimming removed 5 bases from V and 0 bases from J; junction bases left unmatched: 8. The CDR3 runs to 17 residues. Germline lookup yields CDR1 SGHVS and CDR2 FQNEAQ. The CDR3: CASSPRRLAGNQETQYF. CDR3 nucleotides: TGTGCCAGCAGCCCAAGAAGACTAGCGGGGAACCAAGAGACCCAGTACTTC.

This sequence joins TRBV3-1 (or the pseudogene TRBV3-2) and TRBJ2-7; D is possibly TRBD2 (6 bases). Germline CDR1 LGHDT, CDR2 YNNKEL (reference sequence). CDR3 length: 15 residues. V lost 8 bases and J 0 bases, leaving 17 bases between the germline ends. The CDR3 is CASSPGSPGSYEQYF. For the CDR3, the DNA is TGTGCCAGCTCCCCCGGGAGCCCAGGCTCCTACGAGCAGTACTTC.

The chain uses TRBV25-1 and TRBJ1-1; D is uncertain. The CDR3 has 15 amino acids. Trimming removed 5 bases from V and 4 bases from J, with 17 bases in between. CDR1 is MGHDK and CDR2 is SYGVNS in the germline V gene. CDR3 protein: CASSTWTLGSTEAFF. For the CDR3, the DNA is TGTGCCAGCAGTACCTGGACCCTAGGGAGCACTGAAGCTTTCTTT.